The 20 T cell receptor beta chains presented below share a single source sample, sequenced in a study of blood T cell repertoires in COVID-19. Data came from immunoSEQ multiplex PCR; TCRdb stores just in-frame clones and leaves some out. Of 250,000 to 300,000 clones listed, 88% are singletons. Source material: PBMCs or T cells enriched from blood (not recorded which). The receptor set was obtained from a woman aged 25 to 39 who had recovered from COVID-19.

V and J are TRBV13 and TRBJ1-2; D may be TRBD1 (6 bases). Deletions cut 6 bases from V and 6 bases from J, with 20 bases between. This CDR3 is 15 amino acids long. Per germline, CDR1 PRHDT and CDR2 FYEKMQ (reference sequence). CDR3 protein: CASSSYYREENGYTF. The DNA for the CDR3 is TGTGCCAGCAGTTCCTACTACAGGGAAGAAAATGGCTACACCTTC.

The CDR3 here is CASSPGTGRPGNTEAFF. In nucleotides, the CDR3 is TGTGCCAGCAGCCCAGGTACTGGTCGACCCGGGAACACTGAAGCTTTCTTT. J is TRBJ1-1 and V is TRBV7-2; D call uncertain. From germline, CDR1 is SGHTA and CDR2 FQGNSA. This CDR3 is built from 17 residues. The V gene lost 5 bases and the J gene lost 1 base, with 20 bases spanning the gap.

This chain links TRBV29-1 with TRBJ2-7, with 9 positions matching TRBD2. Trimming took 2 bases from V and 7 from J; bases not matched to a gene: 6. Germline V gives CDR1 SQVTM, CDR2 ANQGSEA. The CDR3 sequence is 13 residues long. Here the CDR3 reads CSVERLAGIEQYF. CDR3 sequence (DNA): TGCAGCGTTGAACGTCTAGCGGGAATTGAGCAGTACTTC.

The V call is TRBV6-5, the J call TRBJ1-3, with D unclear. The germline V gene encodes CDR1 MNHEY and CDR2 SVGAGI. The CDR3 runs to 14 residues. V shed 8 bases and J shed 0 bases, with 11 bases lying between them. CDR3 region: CASLDWNSGNTIYF. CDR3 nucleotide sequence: TGTGCCAGCCTTGACTGGAACTCTGGAAACACCATATATTTT.

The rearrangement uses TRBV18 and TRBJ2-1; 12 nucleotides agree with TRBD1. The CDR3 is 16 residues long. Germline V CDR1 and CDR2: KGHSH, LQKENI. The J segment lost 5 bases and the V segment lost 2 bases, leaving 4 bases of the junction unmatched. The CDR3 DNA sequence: TGTGCCAGCTCACCAGGGACAGGGGGCGCCCACAATGAGCAGTTCTTC. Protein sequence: CASSPGTGGAHNEQFF.

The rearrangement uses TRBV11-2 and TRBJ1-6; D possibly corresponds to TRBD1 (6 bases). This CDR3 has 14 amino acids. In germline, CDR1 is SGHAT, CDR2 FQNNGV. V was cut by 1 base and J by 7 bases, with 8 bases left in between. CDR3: CASSLVRGNSPLHF. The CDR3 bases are TGTGCCAGCAGCTTAGTTAGGGGGAATTCACCCCTCCACTTT.

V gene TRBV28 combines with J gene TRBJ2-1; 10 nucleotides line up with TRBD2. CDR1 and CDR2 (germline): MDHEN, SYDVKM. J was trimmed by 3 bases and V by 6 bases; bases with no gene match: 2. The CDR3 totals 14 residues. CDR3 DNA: TGTGCCAGCAGGGGACTAGCGAACTACAATGAGCAGTTCTTC. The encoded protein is CASRGLANYNEQFF.

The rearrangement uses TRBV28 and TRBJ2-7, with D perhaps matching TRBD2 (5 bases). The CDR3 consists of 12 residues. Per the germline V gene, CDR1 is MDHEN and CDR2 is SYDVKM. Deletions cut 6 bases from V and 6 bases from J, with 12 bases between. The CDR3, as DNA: TGTGCCAGCAGAGGTCCAGGAGGCGAGCAGTACTTC. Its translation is CASRGPGGEQYF.

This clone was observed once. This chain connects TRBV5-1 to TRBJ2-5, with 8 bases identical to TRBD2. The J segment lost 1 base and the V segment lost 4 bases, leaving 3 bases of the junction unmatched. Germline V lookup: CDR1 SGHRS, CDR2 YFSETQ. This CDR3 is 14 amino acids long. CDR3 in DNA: TGCGCCAGCAGCACCGGGACTAGCCAAGAGACCCAGTACTTC. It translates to CASSTGTSQETQYF.

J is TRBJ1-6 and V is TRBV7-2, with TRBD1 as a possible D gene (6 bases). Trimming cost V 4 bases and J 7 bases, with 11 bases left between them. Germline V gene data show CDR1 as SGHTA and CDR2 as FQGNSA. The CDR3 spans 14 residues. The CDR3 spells CASSSGQPNSPLHF. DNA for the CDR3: TGTGCCAGCAGCTCCGGACAGCCAAATTCACCCCTCCACTTT.

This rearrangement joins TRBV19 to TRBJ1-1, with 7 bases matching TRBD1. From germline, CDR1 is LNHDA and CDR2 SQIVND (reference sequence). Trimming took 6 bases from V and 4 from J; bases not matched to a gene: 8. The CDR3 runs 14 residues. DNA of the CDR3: TGTGCCAGTAGCACAGGGGTTGTCAGCACTGAAGCTTTCTTT. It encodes CASSTGVVSTEAFF.

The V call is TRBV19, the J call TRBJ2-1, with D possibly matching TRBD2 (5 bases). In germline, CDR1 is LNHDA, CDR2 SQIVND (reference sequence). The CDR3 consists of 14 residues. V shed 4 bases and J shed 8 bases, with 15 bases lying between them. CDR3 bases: TGTGCCAGTAGTACTACTTTACTAGATCATGAGCAGTTCTTC. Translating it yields CASSTTLLDHEQFF.

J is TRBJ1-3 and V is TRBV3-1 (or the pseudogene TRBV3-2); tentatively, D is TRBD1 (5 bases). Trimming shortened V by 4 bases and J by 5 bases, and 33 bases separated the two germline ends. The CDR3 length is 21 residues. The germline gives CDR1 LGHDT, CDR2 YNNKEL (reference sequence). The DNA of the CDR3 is TGTGCCAGCAGCCTGAAAACCGACCGTCACGGGGGTTGGTCTCCCCGAAACACCATATATTTT. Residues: CASSLKTDRHGGWSPRNTIYF.

CDR3 loop: CASSQNYGHSNQPQHF. The CDR3, as DNA: TGTGCCAGCAGCCAAAATTATGGCCATAGCAATCAGCCCCAGCATTTT. The rearrangement joins TRBV7-8 to TRBJ1-5, with no clear D. From germline, CDR1 is SGHVS and CDR2 FQNEAQ. The CDR3 extends over 16 amino acids. The germline V and J ends were trimmed by 5 bases and 0 bases, with 14 bases remaining between them.

CDR3 in DNA: TGTGCCAGCAGCCCCGGGGGACCCTACGAGCAGTACTTC. Residues: CASSPGGPYEQYF. V usage is TRBV13 and J usage is TRBJ2-7, with a possible D match to TRBD2 (6 bases). With 5 bases removed from V and 2 bases from J, the gap between germline ends came to 10 bases. Germline V gene lookup returns CDR1 PRHDT and CDR2 FYEKMQ (reference sequence). CDR3 length: 13 amino acids.

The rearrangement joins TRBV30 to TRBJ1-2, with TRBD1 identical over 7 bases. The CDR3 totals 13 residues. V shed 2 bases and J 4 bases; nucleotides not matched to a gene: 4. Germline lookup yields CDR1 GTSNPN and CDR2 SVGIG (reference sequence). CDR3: CAWSTGASYGYTF. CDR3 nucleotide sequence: TGTGCCTGGAGTACAGGGGCAAGCTATGGCTACACCTTC.

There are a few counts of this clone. The CDR3 loop reads CASSLSSLVGATEQYF. As DNA, the CDR3 is TGTGCCAGCAGCTTATCGAGTCTAGTAGGGGCTACGGAGCAGTACTTC. This sequence joins TRBV7-9 and TRBJ2-7, with D possibly being TRBD1 (5 bases). The V gene's germline CDR1 is SEHNR and CDR2 FQNEAQ (reference sequence). V was pared by 2 bases and J by 7 bases, with 21 bases between. This CDR3 region has 16 residues.

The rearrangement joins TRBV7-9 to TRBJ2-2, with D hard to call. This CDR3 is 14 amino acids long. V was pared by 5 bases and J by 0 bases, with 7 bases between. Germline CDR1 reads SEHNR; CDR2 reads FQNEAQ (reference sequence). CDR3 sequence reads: CASSPFANTGELFF. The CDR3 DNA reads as TGTGCCAGCAGCCCCTTCGCGAACACCGGGGAGCTGTTTTTT.

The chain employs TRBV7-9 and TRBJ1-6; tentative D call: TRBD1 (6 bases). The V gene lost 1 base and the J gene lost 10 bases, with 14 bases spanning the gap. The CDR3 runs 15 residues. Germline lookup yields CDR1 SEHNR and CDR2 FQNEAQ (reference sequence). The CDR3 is CASSLGDRLFSPLHF. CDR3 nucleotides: TGTGCCAGCAGCTTAGGCGACAGGTTATTCTCACCCCTCCACTTT.

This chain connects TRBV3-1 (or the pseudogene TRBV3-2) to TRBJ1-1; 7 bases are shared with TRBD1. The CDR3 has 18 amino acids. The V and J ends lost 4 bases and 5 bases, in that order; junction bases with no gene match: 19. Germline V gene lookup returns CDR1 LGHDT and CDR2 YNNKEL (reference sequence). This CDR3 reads CASSPPPTRQGLETEAFF. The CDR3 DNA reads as TGTGCCAGCAGCCCGCCACCGACAAGACAGGGTTTAGAGACTGAAGCTTTCTTT.